One and the same sample provided the 17 T cell receptor beta chains below, sequenced in a study of T cell changes during pregnancy in multiple sclerosis. Profiled with immunoSEQ multiplex PCR; TCRdb holds only in-frame clones, not every one. This table has roughly 42,000 clones, approximately 91% appearing once. Here the sequenced sample was CD4+ T cells from peripheral blood mononuclear cells, taken before pregnancy. These receptors originate from a female donor with multiple sclerosis, enrolled in a pregnancy study.

The chain uses TRBV9 and TRBJ1-6; TRBD1 might be the D (5 bases). V lost 4 bases and J 8 bases, leaving 10 bases between the germline ends. The CDR3 has 13 residues. Germline CDR1 is SGDLS and CDR2 is YYNGEE. The CDR3 bases are TGTGCCAGCAGCAAGACAGAGGATTCACCCCTCCACTTT. Translated: CASSKTEDSPLHF.

The chain recombines TRBV5-1 with TRBJ1-2, with D possibly matching TRBD1 (5 bases). The CDR3 spans 15 residues. The V gene's germline CDR1 is SGHRS and CDR2 YFSETQ. V was trimmed by 1 base and J by 4 bases, leaving 14 bases between them. CDR3: CASSLSQGVPYGYTF. The CDR3 region has the DNA TGCGCCAGCAGCTTGTCTCAGGGTGTCCCCTATGGCTACACCTTC.

The chain is built from TRBV6-5 and TRBJ2-1, with D perhaps TRBD1 (6 bases). The CDR3 sequence is 12 residues long. Germline V lookup: CDR1 MNHEY, CDR2 SVGAGI. Trimming took off 6 bases at V and 10 bases at J, with 13 bases between the two ends. The CDR3 reads CASSYTTGEQFF. The CDR3 DNA follows: TGTGCCAGCAGCTATACAACAGGGGAGCAGTTCTTC.

The chain carries TRBV19 and TRBJ2-7, with TRBD1 matching 9 bases. The junction had 9 bases not matched to a gene; V was cut back by 3 bases and J by 12 bases. The CDR3 runs to 13 residues. Looked up from germline, CDR1 is LNHDA and CDR2 is SQIVND (reference sequence). DNA of the CDR3: TGTGCCAGTAGTATGGGACAGGGTGTAAAGCGGTACTTC. Amino acids: CASSMGQGVKRYF.

The DNA of the CDR3 is TGTGCCAGCTCACCTATATCCGGGACAGTCGACTATGGCTACACCTTC. This translates into CASSPISGTVDYGYTF. This chain joins TRBV18 and TRBJ1-2; 7 bases line up with TRBD1. The junction had 10 bases not matched to a gene; V was cut back by 3 bases and J by 3 bases. The CDR3 runs 16 residues. Germline CDR1 reads KGHSH; CDR2 reads LQKENI.

The chain has TRBV5-4 and TRBJ1-1, with D possibly matching TRBD1 (6 bases). The CDR3 totals 17 residues. Germline V gene sequence: CDR1 SGHNT, CDR2 YYREEE (reference sequence). V was clipped by 4 bases and J by 2 bases, with 21 bases between them. The CDR3 DNA follows: TGTGCCAGCAGCCTGAAGTTTGGGGGCGCGTACAACACTGAAGCTTTCTTT. Encoded protein: CASSLKFGGAYNTEAFF.

In this sample, this clone turned up once. The CDR3 DNA follows: TGTGCCAGCAGCTTACGCCGCGGGGGCGGGAACATTCAGTACTTC. Translation gives CASSLRRGGGNIQYF. The rearrangement uses TRBV7-2 and TRBJ2-4; D perhaps matches TRBD2 (7 bases). Trimming removed 2 bases from V and 7 bases from J, with 15 bases in between. Looked up from germline, CDR1 is SGHTA and CDR2 is FQGNSA. This CDR3 region has 15 residues.

This chain uses TRBV7-9 with TRBJ2-5; 7 bases fit TRBD1. V lost 1 base, J lost 7 bases, and 9 bases stayed unmatched. The CDR3 loop spans 15 amino acids. CDR1 SEHNR and CDR2 FQNEAQ come from the germline V gene (reference sequence). CDR3 sequence reads: CASSLVPDRQGTQYF. For the CDR3, the DNA is TGTGCCAGCAGCTTAGTCCCTGACAGACAGGGGACCCAGTACTTC. Drawing the rest from reference TRBV7-9 and TRBJ2-5, the complete variable domain is DTGVSQNPRHKITKRGQNVTFRCDPISEHNRLYWYRQTLGQGPEFLTYFQNEAQLEKSRLLSDRFSAERPKGSFSTLEIQRTEQGDSAMYLCASSLVPDRQGTQYFGPGTRLLVL.

The genes are TRBV6-5 and TRBJ2-7, with 10 bases identical to TRBD1. Losses at the gene ends were 5 bases for V and 5 bases for J; bases not matched to a gene: 9. Germline V CDR1 and CDR2: MNHEY, SVGAGI. The CDR3 is 15 amino acids. The CDR3 is CASSRQGAGIHEQYF. CDR3 DNA sequence: TGTGCCAGCAGTCGACAGGGGGCGGGGATCCACGAGCAGTACTTC.

The chain links TRBV7-3 to TRBJ2-1, with 7 bases aligning to TRBD1. The V gene's germline CDR1 is SGHTA and CDR2 FQGTGA. Trimming removed 1 base from V and 7 bases from J; junction bases left unmatched: 7. The CDR3 has 15 residues. The DNA for the CDR3 is TGTGCCAGCAGCTTAATGCAGGGGGAGTGGAATGAGCAGTTCTTC. Protein sequence: CASSLMQGEWNEQFF.

V gene TRBV25-1 combines with J gene TRBJ2-2; 7 positions match TRBD2. Germline loops: CDR1 MGHDK, CDR2 SYGVNS. The V gene end was trimmed by 6 bases and the J gene end by 6 bases; junction bases not matched to a gene: 4. The CDR3 length is 13 residues. This CDR3 reads CASSPTSPGELFF. The CDR3 DNA reads as TGTGCCAGCAGCCCGACTAGCCCCGGGGAGCTGTTTTTT.

This chain joins TRBV25-1 and TRBJ2-1; a weak D match, TRBD1 (5 bases). CDR3 size: 14 residues. Trimming took 8 bases from V and 3 from J, leaving 14 bases between them. From germline, CDR1 is MGHDK and CDR2 SYGVNS. The chain's CDR3 is CASVSGHLYNEQFF. Here the CDR3 DNA reads TGTGCCAGCGTGTCAGGACACCTCTACAATGAGCAGTTCTTC.

This chain uses TRBV30 with TRBJ1-2; possible D gene TRBD1, 5 bases. Per the germline V gene, CDR1 is GTSNPN and CDR2 is SVGIG (reference sequence). This CDR3 contains 15 residues. V dropped 0 bases and J dropped 5 bases, with 16 bases sitting between them. As DNA, the CDR3 is TGTGCCTGGAGTGTCAGGGTCGGGGGAGTTTATGGCTACACCTTC. Amino acid sequence: CAWSVRVGGVYGYTF. The complete variable domain, with remaining parts taken from reference TRBV30 and TRBJ1-2, reads SQTIHQWPATLVQPVGSPLSLECTVEGTSNPNLYWYRQAAGRGLQLLFYSVGIGQISSEVPQNLSASRPQDRQFILSSKKLLLSDSGFYLCAWSVRVGGVYGYTFGSGTRLTVV.

V gene TRBV25-1 combines with J gene TRBJ1-6, with D maybe TRBD1 (6 bases). The CDR3 is made up of 14 amino acids. The ends were cut back, 4 bases at V and 3 bases at J, with 7 bases in the middle. CDR1 and CDR2 (germline): MGHDK, SYGVNS. CDR3 in DNA: TGTGCCAGCAGTGGGACAGTCTATAATTCACCCCTCCACTTT. This sequence encodes CASSGTVYNSPLHF.

For the CDR3, the DNA is TGTGCCAGCAGCTTTAGGGACAGTTATCAGCCCCAGCATTTT. It specifies CASSFRDSYQPQHF. This chain links TRBV5-6 with TRBJ1-5; 7 nucleotides agree with TRBD1. This CDR3 contains 14 residues. Germline assignment: CDR1 SGHDT and CDR2 YYEEEE. The V gene end was trimmed by 2 bases and the J gene end by 5 bases; junction bases not matched to a gene: 4.

This clone has a single count. The chain joins TRBV7-2 to TRBJ1-3, with a weak D call TRBD1 (5 bases). Trimming left V 4 bases short and J 0 bases short, with 10 bases between. The CDR3 has 15 amino acids. Germline V gene sequence: CDR1 SGHTA, CDR2 FQGNSA. The CDR3 nucleotides read TGTGCCAGCAGCTGGGGACTTGTCTCTGGAAACACCATATATTTT. This gives the protein CASSWGLVSGNTIYF. The entire variable domain, with the rest obtained from reference TRBV7-2 and TRBJ1-3, is as follows: GAGVSQSPSNKVTEKGKDVELRCDPISGHTALYWYRQSLGQGLEFLIYFQGNSAPDKSGLPSDRFSAERTGGSVSTLTIQRTQQEDSAVYLCASSWGLVSGNTIYFGEGSWLTVV.

V and J are TRBV9 and TRBJ1-1; D is perhaps TRBD1 (6 bases). The germline V gene encodes CDR1 SGDLS and CDR2 YYNGEE. The CDR3 spans 14 residues. Trimming pared 3 bases from V and 5 bases from J, leaving 14 bases between. This CDR3 is CASSDRVWGTEAFF. The CDR3 bases are TGTGCCAGCAGCGACAGGGTTTGGGGAACTGAAGCTTTCTTT.